This passage covers 26 T cell receptor beta chains from one sample sequenced in a study of T cells expressing NK-cell markers. TCRdb reanalyzed the 5' RACE reads, giving one entry per CDR3 protein sequence and no DNA. The sample holds about 260,000 distinct CDR3 sequences. The sequencing sample was made of blood T cells: a sorted CD56 or NKG2C T cell subset, CD4+ or CD8+ T cells, or bulk PBMC T cells (not recorded which). The receptors were sampled from a woman aged 18 to 69 in good health.

This chain links TRBV3-1 with TRBJ2-3; the TCRdb call, TRBD2, lacks DNA for checking. This CDR3 spans 16 amino acids. Germline V lookup: CDR1 LGHDT, CDR2 YNNKEL (reference sequence). The CDR3 sequence is CASSQLAGGSTDTQYF.

The J gene is TRBJ1-1, the V gene TRBV7-9. This CDR3 contains 14 residues. CDR1 SEHNR and CDR2 FQNEAQ come from the germline V gene (reference sequence). The CDR3 protein is CASSFRRGNTEAFF.

V and J are TRBV5-1 and TRBJ1-2; no DNA is available, so the TRBD1 call from TCRdb remains unchecked. CDR1 SGHRS and CDR2 YFSETQ come from the germline V gene. The CDR3 runs 16 residues. Here the CDR3 reads CASRPTTIQEIYGYTF.

The J gene is TRBJ2-7, the V gene TRBV28; TCRdb gives TRBD1 as the D gene, but with no DNA this cannot be confirmed. The CDR3 has 16 residues. Per germline, CDR1 MDHEN and CDR2 SYDVKM. The CDR3 loop is CASSLYRGRGIDEQYF. Full variable domain (missing parts from reference TRBV28 and TRBJ2-7): DVKVTQSSRYLVKRTGEKVFLECVQDMDHENMFWYRQDPGLGLRLIYFSYDVKMKEKGDIPEGYSVSREKKERFSLILESASTNQTSMYLCASSLYRGRGIDEQYFGPGTRLTVT.

V is TRBV7-9 and J is TRBJ2-7; TCRdb indicates TRBD1, and absent DNA this call remains unverified. This CDR3 is 15 amino acids long. Per germline, CDR1 SEHNR and CDR2 FQNEAQ (reference sequence). This chain's CDR3 is CASSRPDSAQYEQYF.

This chain joins TRBV12-3 or TRBV12-4 and TRBJ2-1; TCRdb returns TRBD2, unconfirmable since there is no DNA. The CDR3 sequence is 15 residues long. The CDR3 region is CASTGLAGGVSYQFF.

This chain joins TRBV12-3 or TRBV12-4 and TRBJ2-5. The length of the CDR3 is 16 residues. CDR3 in amino acids: CASSFAVRPIQETQYF.

The rearrangement joins TRBV4-2 to TRBJ2-1; the TCRdb D gene call, TRBD1, has no DNA to confirm it. This CDR3 is 20 amino acids long. The germline V gene has CDR1 LGHNA and CDR2 YNFKEQ. This CDR3 reads CASSQDATGGATRRYNEQFF.

The chain employs TRBV5-1 and TRBJ2-7; TCRdb's D gene call, TRBD1, goes unchecked for lack of DNA. The V gene's germline CDR1 is SGHRS and CDR2 YFSETQ. CDR3 size: 13 residues. The CDR3 sequence is CASSAVVEGEQYF.

V and J are TRBV28 and TRBJ2-1; TCRdb lists TRBD2, though no DNA is available to test this call. Looked up from germline, CDR1 is MDHEN and CDR2 is SYDVKM. The CDR3 runs to 15 residues. CDR3 protein: CASSPSRGTYNEQFF.

V is TRBV20-1 and J is TRBJ2-1; TCRdb's D gene call, TRBD2, goes unchecked for lack of DNA. This CDR3 has 14 amino acids. Per the germline V gene, CDR1 is DFQATT and CDR2 is SNEGSKA (reference sequence). This CDR3 reads CSALRTSGVGEQFF.

The V and J genes are TRBV7-9 and TRBJ2-1; lacking DNA, the TRBD2 call made by TCRdb goes unchecked. CDR3 size: 15 residues. CDR1 and CDR2 from the germline V gene are SEHNR and FQNEAQ (reference sequence). CDR3 region: CASSLSLAGVGEQFF.

The chain links TRBV2 to TRBJ1-2; TCRdb lists TRBD1, though no DNA is available to test this call. The CDR3 is 14 amino acids. CDR1 and CDR2 (germline): SNHLY, FYNNEI. The CDR3: CASSPRQGRYGYTF.

The chain has TRBV7-2 and TRBJ1-6. Germline loops: CDR1 SGHTA, CDR2 FQGNSA. This CDR3 is 15 amino acids long. The CDR3 sequence is CASSLARVGNSPLHF.

The chain couples TRBV29-1 to TRBJ2-1; the TCRdb D gene call, TRBD2, has no DNA to confirm it. The CDR3 totals 14 residues. Germline CDR1 SQVTM, CDR2 ANQGSEA. CDR3 protein: CSGSSGSSGDEQFF.

This chain's CDR3 is CASSVTTGMAGELFF. J is TRBJ2-2 and V is TRBV2; TCRdb's assignment of TRBD2 cannot be checked, as there is no DNA. The germline V gene has CDR1 SNHLY and CDR2 FYNNEI. The CDR3 sequence is 15 residues long.

This rearrangement joins TRBV3-1 to TRBJ2-3; TCRdb reports TRBD2, a call that lacks DNA to check it against. Germline V lookup: CDR1 LGHDT, CDR2 YNNKEL (reference sequence). This CDR3 comprises 15 residues. The CDR3 spells CASSAPGRAYGTQYF.

This chain uses TRBV27 with TRBJ2-3; the TCRdb call, TRBD2, lacks DNA for checking. This CDR3 spans 17 amino acids. Per germline, CDR1 MNHEY and CDR2 SMNVEV (reference sequence). CDR3 region: CASSPILLAGDTDTQYF.

The chain joins TRBV5-1 to TRBJ2-1; TCRdb picks TRBD2, but there is no DNA to check that call. The CDR3 is 15 residues long. CDR1 and CDR2 (germline): SGHRS, YFSETQ. The CDR3 region is CASSPGLAGSGEQFF.

The chain joins TRBV20-1 to TRBJ2-5; TCRdb selects TRBD2, and the lack of DNA leaves this call unchecked. CDR3 length: 15 amino acids. Germline V lookup: CDR1 DFQATT, CDR2 SNEGSKA (reference sequence). CDR3 sequence reads: CSARVPGLARETQYF.

This chain uses TRBV24-1 with TRBJ2-2; TCRdb picks TRBD1, but there is no DNA to check that call. The CDR3 extends over 17 amino acids. Germline-derived CDR1 and CDR2 are KGHDR and SFDVKD. This CDR3 is CATSEGGQGAYTGELFF.

The chain links TRBV5-4 to TRBJ2-3; absent DNA, TCRdb's TRBD2 call cannot be checked. This CDR3 spans 15 amino acids. Looked up from germline, CDR1 is SGHNT and CDR2 is YYREEE (reference sequence). The CDR3 spells CASRTGTSVTDTQYF.

The chain links TRBV20-1 to TRBJ2-1; TCRdb designates TRBD2, a call that cannot be tested without DNA. There are 19 residues in the CDR3. Germline V gives CDR1 DFQATT, CDR2 SNEGSKA (reference sequence). The CDR3 protein is CSARDPFRPTGLASDEQFF.

The chain has TRBV27 and TRBJ1-1; the D gene TCRdb calls, TRBD1, cannot be checked with no DNA. CDR1 is MNHEY and CDR2 is SMNVEV in the germline V gene (reference sequence). This CDR3 has 14 residues. CDR3 residues: CASSSGGRITEAFF.

V and J are TRBV10-3 and TRBJ1-1. The CDR3 totals 13 residues. The germline CDR1 and CDR2 sequences are ENHRY and SYGVKD. This chain's CDR3 is CAISDRTPTEAFF.

This chain uses TRBV3-1 with TRBJ1-1; the TRBD1 assignment by TCRdb is unverifiable without DNA. CDR1 LGHDT and CDR2 YNNKEL come from the germline V gene (reference sequence). The CDR3 covers 14 residues. CDR3 region: CASSHPGQGYEAFF.